This T cell receptor (beta chain) was recovered during a study of cytomegalovirus exposure and HLA in healthy donors. Study overall: Earlier, 180 million or so T cells were analyzed, and 90 million to 140 million unique TCR beta sequences were found among them.

PCR involved 60 Vbeta and 13 Jbeta primers. Here immunoSEQ multiplex PCR was the method, and the copy in TCRdb shows in-frame clones only, minus some. The table includes approximately 170,000 clones, 68% detected once. The CDR3 has 16 amino acids. Germline lookup yields CDR1 MNHEY and CDR2 SVGAGI. Trimming left V 4 bases short and J 5 bases short, with 20 bases between. The V and J genes are TRBV6-5 and TRBJ1-1; D gene unclear. The receptor's source is a woman aged 40 to 50 in good health and CMV-seropositive. Sequencing was done on a sample of PBMCs. The CDR3 region has the DNA TGTGCCAGCAGTTTCGAATGGGCAGCAGTTGGGACTGAAGCTTTCTTT. Protein sequence: CASSFEWAAVGTEAFF.